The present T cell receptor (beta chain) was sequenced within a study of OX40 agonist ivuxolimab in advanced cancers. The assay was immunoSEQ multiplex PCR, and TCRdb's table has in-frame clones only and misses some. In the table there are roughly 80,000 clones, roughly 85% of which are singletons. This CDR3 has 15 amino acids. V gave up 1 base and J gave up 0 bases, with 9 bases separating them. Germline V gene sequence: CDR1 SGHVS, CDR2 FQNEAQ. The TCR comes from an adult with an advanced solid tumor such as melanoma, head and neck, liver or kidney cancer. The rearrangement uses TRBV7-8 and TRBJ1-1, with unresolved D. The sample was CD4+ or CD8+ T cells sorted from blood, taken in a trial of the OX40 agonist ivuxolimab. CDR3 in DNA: TGTGCCAGCAGCTTAGAGAGACACCTGAACACTGAAGCTTTCTTT. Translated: CASSLERHLNTEAFF. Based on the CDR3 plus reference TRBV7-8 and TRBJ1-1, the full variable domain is GAGVSQSPRYKVAKRGQDVALRCDPISGHVSLFWYQQALGQGPEFLTYFQNEAQLDKSGLPSDRFFAERPEGSVSTLKIQRTQQEDSAVYLCASSLERHLNTEAFFGQGTRLTVV.